What follows is one TCR beta chain and its context. The target antigen is unknown. TCRdb's copy holds only in-frame clones and misses some; the assay was immunoSEQ multiplex PCR. Among around 41,000 clones, more than 80% were seen once, and the ten largest hold over 5.5%. V was cut by 0 bases and J by 9 bases, with 15 bases left in between. CDR1 MNHNY and CDR2 SVGAGI come from the germline V gene (reference sequence). This CDR3 has 15 residues. The data derive from a study of OX40 agonist ivuxolimab in advanced cancers. Turning to the study itself: Dose-escalation patients had hepatocellular carcinoma, melanoma, renal cell or head and neck cancer. Mean age about 60 years, range roughly 20 to 85; roughly 82% male.

Findings of the study overall: Nonresponders included some who also had low normalized T-cell clonal expansion.

The sample consisted of CD4+ or CD8+ T cells sorted from blood, taken in a trial of the OX40 agonist ivuxolimab. V gene TRBV6-6 combines with J gene TRBJ2-1; a possible D gene is TRBD2 (6 bases). The clonotype was recovered from an adult with an advanced solid tumor such as melanoma, head and neck, liver or kidney cancer. The CDR3 spells CASSYSGGVAAEQFF. CDR3 bases: TGTGCCAGCAGTTACTCGGGGGGTGTGGCGGCTGAGCAGTTCTTC.